This entry lists 14 T cell receptor beta chains sequenced from one sample in a study of cytomegalovirus exposure and HLA in healthy donors (dated by TCRdb to 2016 to 2017). Libraries were constructed by the immunoSEQ multiplex PCR assay. The multiplex PCR relied on a mix of 60 forward primers for TCR Vbeta segments and 13 reverse primers for TCR Jbeta segments. TCRdb re-hosts the immuneACCESS table, in-frame sequences only. Its copies lack some clones; in the studies checked, an unresolved V gene accounts for under half of them, and the cause for the rest is not known. The sample records about 160,000 clones, around four fifths of which are singletons. Jointly, the top ten make up 9.7% of the sample. Sequencing was performed on PBMCs. These receptors originate from a man younger than 35 in good health and CMV-seropositive.

As DNA, the CDR3 is TGCGCCAGCAGTGAGTGGGGGGCGAACACCGGGGAGCTGTTTTTT. Protein: CASSEWGANTGELFF. The chain uses TRBV10-2 and TRBJ2-2; possibly TRBD2 for D (6 bases). V was shortened by 1 base and J by 0 bases, with 6 bases between the two germline ends. Germline assignment: CDR1 WSHSY and CDR2 SAAADI. This CDR3 contains 15 residues.

The J gene is TRBJ1-2, the V gene TRBV6-5, with 7 bases matching TRBD1. Trimming took 2 bases from V and 6 from J; bases not matched to a gene: 9. The CDR3 loop spans 15 amino acids. The germline V gene has CDR1 MNHEY and CDR2 SVGAGI. DNA of the CDR3: TGTGCCAGCAGTTACCAGGGGGGTACGAGTGATGGCTACACCTTC. This encodes CASSYQGGTSDGYTF.

In DNA form, the CDR3 reads TGTGCCAGCAGCTTGCGGGCTAGCGGGAGGGCCAGGACAGATACGCAGTATTTT. It codes for CASSLRASGRARTDTQYF. The chain combines TRBV5-5 with TRBJ2-3; 12 bases line up with TRBD2. CDR1 is SGHKS, CDR2 YYEKEE, per germline (reference sequence). CDR3 length equals 18 residues. The ends lost 1 base at V and 3 bases at J; junction bases unmatched: 9.

The chain couples TRBV4-1 to TRBJ1-4, with a weak D call TRBD1 (5 bases). CDR1 and CDR2 from the germline V gene are MGHRA and YSYEKL. CDR3 length: 14 residues. Trimming pared 5 bases from V and 7 bases from J, leaving 14 bases between. The CDR3 DNA reads as TGCGCCAGCAGCTTGGGGCAGTTTCCTGAAAAACTGTTTTTT. This sequence encodes CASSLGQFPEKLFF.

The gene calls are TRBV5-5 and TRBJ2-5; tentative D call: TRBD1 (5 bases). CDR3 size: 13 residues. The ends were cut back, 1 base at V and 2 bases at J, with 6 bases in the middle. Germline V gene lookup returns CDR1 SGHKS and CDR2 YYEKEE (reference sequence). The CDR3 DNA reads TGTGCCAGCAGCTTGCCAGGGCAAGAGACCCAGTACTTC. Translating it yields CASSLPGQETQYF.

The chain uses TRBV21-1 and TRBJ2-5; the D call of TRBD2 is as the table states it, not checked on the DNA. TRBV21-1 constitutes a pseudogene. This CDR3 region has 17 residues. The DNA for the CDR3 is TGTGCCAGCAGCAAAGCGGGTGAGGCAAAGTACCAAGAGACCCAGTACTTC. Amino acid sequence: CASSKAGEAKYQETQYF.

A word on this clone: The germline gene is not matched at one end of the junction; a read error may be the cause. The chain carries TRBV27 and TRBJ1-2; D unresolved. This CDR3 comprises 12 residues. Looked up from germline, CDR1 is MNHEY and CDR2 is SMNVEV (reference sequence). The CDR3 region has the DNA TGTGCCAGCAGTGCACCATCGGGTAATCCCGCCTTC. Its protein is CASSAPSGNPAF.

This rearrangement joins TRBV29-1 to TRBJ2-5; 8 bases agree with TRBD2. This CDR3 is built from 15 residues. After removal of 3 bases from V and 3 bases from J, the junction contained 9 bases not matched to a gene. In germline, CDR1 is SQVTM, CDR2 ANQGSEA. This CDR3 reads CSVDPGLAYEETQYF. CDR3 sequence (DNA): TGCAGCGTTGATCCCGGACTAGCCTACGAAGAGACCCAGTACTTC.

This chain links TRBV7-3 with TRBJ2-1; TRBD2 matches 7 bases. This CDR3 is 15 amino acids long. V was pared by 4 bases and J by 8 bases, with 11 bases of the junction left unmatched. In germline, CDR1 is SGHTA, CDR2 FQGTGA. The chain's CDR3 is CASSSSLGGVDEQFF. CDR3 sequence (DNA): TGTGCCAGCAGCTCCTCTCTGGGGGGGGTTGATGAGCAGTTCTTC.

V is TRBV25-1 and J is TRBJ1-4; D ambiguous. The CDR3 contains 15 residues. Trimming removed 2 bases from V and 8 bases from J, with 15 bases in between. Germline V gene sequence: CDR1 MGHDK, CDR2 SYGVNS. CDR3 coding DNA: TGTGCCAGCAGTGAAGGCCTCCAGGTTTCGGAAAAACTGTTTTTT. Encoded protein: CASSEGLQVSEKLFF.

The CDR3 protein is CAWSAGQESSPQHF. The CDR3 coding sequence is TGTGCCTGGAGTGCGGGACAGGAATCTTCCCCCCAGCATTTT. The J gene is TRBJ1-5, the V gene TRBV30, with TRBD1 matching 8 bases. Losses at the gene ends were 1 base for V and 10 bases for J; bases not matched to a gene: 9. The CDR3 sequence is 14 residues long. Germline V gene lookup returns CDR1 GTSNPN and CDR2 SVGIG (reference sequence).

This clone has a single count. This chain joins TRBV11-2 and TRBJ1-2; the D gene is possibly TRBD1 (6 bases). Deletions cut 6 bases from V and 4 bases from J, with 15 bases between. Per the germline V gene, CDR1 is SGHAT and CDR2 is FQNNGV. This CDR3 has 14 amino acids. CDR3 loop: CASRPTGYFYGYTF. The CDR3 nucleotides read TGTGCCAGCAGACCCACAGGGTACTTCTATGGCTACACCTTC.

The chain combines TRBV9 with TRBJ1-5; perhaps TRBD1 as D (5 bases). This CDR3 is 14 amino acids long. Trimming left V 3 bases short and J 8 bases short, with 15 bases between. Looked up from germline, CDR1 is SGDLS and CDR2 is YYNGEE. The DNA of the CDR3 is TGTGCCAGCAGCGCGGGGGACGGCGGGGAGCCCCAGCATTTT. Protein: CASSAGDGGEPQHF.

The CDR3 sequence: CASRPRGSGQPQHF. CDR3 in DNA: TGTGCCAGCAGGCCTAGGGGGTCGGGTCAGCCCCAGCATTTT. This chain connects TRBV2 to TRBJ1-5, with a weak D call TRBD1 (6 bases). V lost 6 bases and J 6 bases, leaving 15 bases between the germline ends. The germline V gene encodes CDR1 SNHLY and CDR2 FYNNEI. The CDR3 covers 14 residues.